This T cell receptor beta chain is from a study of shared clonotypes between healthy human individuals (TCRdb year 2020). Study-level background: The cohort included a few men and a couple of women between 18 and 49 years of age. For each donor, CD4 naive and CD4 memory were each run on three plates, CD8 naive on two plates, and CD8 memory on one plate. The study deeply sequenced blood TCR repertoires of five healthy adults to estimate repertoire size and the extent of clonotype sharing between individuals. Different laboratories and diverse techniques were used to prepare libraries and sequence TCR repertoires, to increase sequencing depth and limit assay-specific biases. Leukapheresis yielded between about 0.8 and 9.5 billion PBMCs per donor.

General study outcomes and caveats: Pairwise subsampling led to the expectation that sequencing depth would affect the degree of clonotype sharing among donors. Approximately 4.8% of naive CD4, roughly 3.6% of naive CD8, approximately 2.2% of memory CD4, and 0.4% of memory CD8 clonotypes were shared across several donors. Rarefaction of sorted-subset datasets indicated incomplete sequencing despite the large sequencing depth. The genetic and exposure-history diversity represented was limited by the small number of donors. Compared with non-shared clonotypes, the clonotypes found in all four sorted-subset donors had higher generation probabilities. Naive subsets generally had larger estimated clonotype richness than memory subsets. Only blood was sampled, and tissue TCR repertoires likely differ from those in blood.

Using the deep immunoSEQ assay, multiplex PCR amplified TCR CDR3 regions from genomic DNA. Extracted genomic DNA from each cell subset was distributed evenly across all wells of several immunoSEQ 96-well plates, and each plate was treated as a replicate. Each replicate PCR for sorted subsets received roughly 0.2 ug genomic DNA, equal to roughly 33,000 T cell genomes. Purified libraries were measured with a Qubit 3.0 fluorometer, size-checked on a Bioanalyzer 2100, and measured again with the KAPA Library Quantification kit. Every immunoSEQ 96-well plate was sequenced on a separate single-read 150-cycle Illumina NextSeq 550 flow cell. In the authors' own workflow: The immunoSEQ output contained only junctional sequences without quality scores, so filtering could not match that applied to full-length reads. Sequences were annotated with PyIR, a Python wrapper for IgBLAST v1.9, and V/J genes and CDR3 were assigned using IMGT germline references. Any read was removed if the V/J assignment was weak (E-value above 1e-6), the CDR3 was missing, or the read contained stop codons, out-of-frame junctions, or ambiguous translated residues. V3J clonotypes were defined by identical inferred V gene, J gene, and CDR3 amino acid sequence. Percentage overlap between repertoires was computed as shared unique clonotypes divided by the size of the smaller repertoire. Three approaches were used to assess repertoire richness: RTK rarefaction, the Chao1 estimator, and Recon v2.1 estimates of unobserved clonotypes. Generation probabilities were computed with OLGA for all TCRbeta clonotypes obtained by the gDNA method from several donors. In its TCRdb copy, this immuneACCESS table keeps in-frame sequences only and misses some clones. Where compared with another copy, unresolved V genes explain less than half of these, and the others have no known cause. The DNA gave D and trimming, while V, J and clone size come from that table. The sample includes some 1 million clones, with roughly 80% observed a single time. 1.4% to 1.5% of the sample lies in the top ten.

As regards this clone: What antigen it recognizes has not been identified. Per-nucleotide qualities are absent, and no much larger clonotype sits a single base away.

The donors were healthy, HIV-negative adults who had no recently reported acute infections or vaccinations. Every donor was a Caucasian adult living in Nashville, Tennessee, USA. Magnetic negative selection was used to enrich CD4+ T cells, after which naive cells were positively selected on CD45RA and the negative fraction became the memory subset. Blood was obtained by leukapheresis, after which PBMCs were separated by Ficoll-Histopaque density gradient centrifugation and cryopreserved in liquid nitrogen vapor phase. Analytical flow cytometry was used to check the purity and quantity of each magnetically sorted T cell population. Genomic DNA was isolated from every sorted fraction and measured by UV absorbance on a Nanodrop 2000c. Looking up the germline V gene yields CDR1 SQVTM and CDR2 ANQGSEA. The CDR3 covers 13 residues, taking in both the cysteine and the phenylalanine. Only the CDR3 DNA is retained, 39 bases long and in frame from the first base. Germline trimming amounts to 6 bases on V and 7 bases on J, with 11 as the count of junction bases outside the gene matches.

Sequencing used memory CD4+ T cells sorted from blood. The cell subset or site tag for this specimen amounts to: CD45RA-negative fraction. Recombination linked TRBV29-1 to TRBJ2-7; 8 nucleotides in the junction match TRBD1. This receptor was identified in a man aged 18 to 30 in good health. CDR3 sequence: CSVARGLTGEQYF. The sequenced DNA is TGCAGCGTCGCCAGGGGGCTGACGGGAGAGCAGTACTTC.